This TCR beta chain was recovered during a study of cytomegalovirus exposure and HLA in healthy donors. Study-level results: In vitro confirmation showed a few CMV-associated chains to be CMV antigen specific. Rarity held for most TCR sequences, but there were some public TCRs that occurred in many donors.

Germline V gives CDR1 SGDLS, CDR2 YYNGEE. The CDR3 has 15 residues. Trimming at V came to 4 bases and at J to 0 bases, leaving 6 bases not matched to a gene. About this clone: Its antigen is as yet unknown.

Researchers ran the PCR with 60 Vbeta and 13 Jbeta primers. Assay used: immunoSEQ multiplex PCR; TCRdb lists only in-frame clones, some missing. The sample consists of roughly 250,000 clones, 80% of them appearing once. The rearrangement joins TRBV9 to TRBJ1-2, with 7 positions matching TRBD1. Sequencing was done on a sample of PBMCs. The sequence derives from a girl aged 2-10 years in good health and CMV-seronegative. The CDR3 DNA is TGTGCCAGCAGCCTCGGACAGGCTTCTAACTATGGCTACACCTTC. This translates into CASSLGQASNYGYTF.